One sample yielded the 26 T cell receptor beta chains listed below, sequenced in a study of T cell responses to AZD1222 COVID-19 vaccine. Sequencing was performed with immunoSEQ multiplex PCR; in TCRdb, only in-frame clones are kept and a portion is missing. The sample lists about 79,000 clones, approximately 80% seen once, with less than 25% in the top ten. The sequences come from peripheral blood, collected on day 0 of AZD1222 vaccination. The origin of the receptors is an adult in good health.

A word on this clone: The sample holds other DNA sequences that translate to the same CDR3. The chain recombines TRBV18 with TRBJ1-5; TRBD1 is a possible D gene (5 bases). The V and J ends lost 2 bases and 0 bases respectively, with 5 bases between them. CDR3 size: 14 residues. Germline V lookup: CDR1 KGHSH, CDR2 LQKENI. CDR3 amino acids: CASSPGGSNQPQHF. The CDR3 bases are TGTGCCAGCTCACCAGGGGGTAGCAATCAGCCCCAGCATTTT.

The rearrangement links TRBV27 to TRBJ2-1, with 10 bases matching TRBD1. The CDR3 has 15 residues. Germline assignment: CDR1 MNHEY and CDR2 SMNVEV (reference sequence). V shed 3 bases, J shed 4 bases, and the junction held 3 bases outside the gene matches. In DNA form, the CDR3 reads TGTGCCAGCAGTTTGGACAGGGGGAGGTACAATGAGCAGTTCTTC. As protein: CASSLDRGRYNEQFF.

The CDR3 loop is CASSLSVNEPQHF. The CDR3 DNA is TGCGCCAGCAGCTTGTCCGTAAACGAGCCCCAGCATTTT. The V and J genes are TRBV5-1 and TRBJ1-5; D not resolved. The CDR3 is made up of 13 amino acids. Germline V gene lookup returns CDR1 SGHRS and CDR2 YFSETQ. Trimming took 1 base from V and 8 from J, leaving 10 bases between them.

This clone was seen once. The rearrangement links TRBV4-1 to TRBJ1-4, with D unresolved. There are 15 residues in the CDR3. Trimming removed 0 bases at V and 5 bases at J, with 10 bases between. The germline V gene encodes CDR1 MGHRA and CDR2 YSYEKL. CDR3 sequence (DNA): TGCGCCAGCAGCCAAGAAGGAATAGGGAATGAAAAACTGTTTTTT. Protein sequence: CASSQEGIGNEKLFF.

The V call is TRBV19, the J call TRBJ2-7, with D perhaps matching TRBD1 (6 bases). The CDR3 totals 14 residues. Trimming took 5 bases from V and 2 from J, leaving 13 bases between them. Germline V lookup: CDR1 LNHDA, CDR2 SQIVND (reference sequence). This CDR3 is CASSGDRRTYEQYF. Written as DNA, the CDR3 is TGTGCCAGTAGTGGTGACAGGCGGACCTACGAGCAGTACTTC.

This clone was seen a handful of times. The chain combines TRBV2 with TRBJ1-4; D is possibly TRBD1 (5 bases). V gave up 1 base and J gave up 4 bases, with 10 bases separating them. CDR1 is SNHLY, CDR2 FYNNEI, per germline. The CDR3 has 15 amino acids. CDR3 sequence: CASSEGGFNNEKLFF. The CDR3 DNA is TGTGCCAGCAGTGAAGGGGGCTTCAATAATGAAAAACTGTTTTTT.

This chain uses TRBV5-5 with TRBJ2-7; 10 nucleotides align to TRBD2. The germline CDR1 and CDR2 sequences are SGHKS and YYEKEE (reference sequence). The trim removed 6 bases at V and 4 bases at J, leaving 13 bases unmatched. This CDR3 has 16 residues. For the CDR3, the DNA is TGTGCCAGCACCCGAACCCCGGGACTAGCGTATTACGAGCAGTACTTC. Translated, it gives CASTRTPGLAYYEQYF.

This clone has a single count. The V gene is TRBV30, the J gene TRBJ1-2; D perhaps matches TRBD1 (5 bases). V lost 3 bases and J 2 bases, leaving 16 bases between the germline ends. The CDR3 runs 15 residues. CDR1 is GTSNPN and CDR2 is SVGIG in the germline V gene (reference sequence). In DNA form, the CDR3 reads TGTGCCTGGAGCCAAGTGGGGCCACTCAACTATGGCTACACCTTC. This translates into CAWSQVGPLNYGYTF.

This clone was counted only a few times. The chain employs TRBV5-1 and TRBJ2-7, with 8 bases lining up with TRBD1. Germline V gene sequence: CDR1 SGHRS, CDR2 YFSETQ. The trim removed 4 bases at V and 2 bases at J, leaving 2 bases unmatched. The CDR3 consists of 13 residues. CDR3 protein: CASSPGGPYEQYF. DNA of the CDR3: TGCGCCAGCAGCCCAGGGGGCCCCTACGAGCAGTACTTC.

Written as DNA, the CDR3 is TGTGCCAGCAGCCTAAGTACAGGGTCTGGAGAGACCCAGTACTTC. Protein product: CASSLSTGSGETQYF. The genes are TRBV7-8 and TRBJ2-5, with a tentative D call TRBD1 (6 bases). Trimming shortened V by 5 bases and J by 4 bases, and 17 bases separated the two germline ends. Germline CDR1 is SGHVS and CDR2 is FQNEAQ. CDR3 length: 15 amino acids.

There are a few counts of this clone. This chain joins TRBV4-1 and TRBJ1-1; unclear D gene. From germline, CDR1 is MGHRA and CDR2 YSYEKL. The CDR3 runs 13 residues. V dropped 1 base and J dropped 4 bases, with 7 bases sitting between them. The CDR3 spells CASSQGASTEAFF. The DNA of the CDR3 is TGCGCCAGCAGCCAAGGGGCTTCCACTGAAGCTTTCTTT.

The chain's CDR3 is CASSLRTSGGSQDTQYF. The CDR3 bases are TGTGCCAGCAGCCTTCGGACTAGCGGGGGGTCCCAAGATACGCAGTATTTT. The chain combines TRBV3-1 (or the pseudogene TRBV3-2) with TRBJ2-3; 14 bases agree with TRBD2. V lost 4 bases, J lost 5 bases, and 8 bases stayed unmatched. Germline V gene sequence: CDR1 LGHDT, CDR2 YNNKEL (reference sequence). The CDR3 sequence is 17 residues long.

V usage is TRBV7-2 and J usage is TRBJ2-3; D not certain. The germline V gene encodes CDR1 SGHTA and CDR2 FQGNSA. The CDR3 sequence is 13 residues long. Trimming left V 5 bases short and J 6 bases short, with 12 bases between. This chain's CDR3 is CASSPYSSDTQYF. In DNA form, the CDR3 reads TGTGCCAGCAGCCCCTACTCGTCGGATACGCAGTATTTT.

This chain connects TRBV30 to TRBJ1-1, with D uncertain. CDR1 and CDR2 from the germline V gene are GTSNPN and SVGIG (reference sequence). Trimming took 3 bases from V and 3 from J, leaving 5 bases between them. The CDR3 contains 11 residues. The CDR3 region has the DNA TGTGCCTGGAGAAAATACACTGAAGCTTTCTTT. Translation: CAWRKYTEAFF.

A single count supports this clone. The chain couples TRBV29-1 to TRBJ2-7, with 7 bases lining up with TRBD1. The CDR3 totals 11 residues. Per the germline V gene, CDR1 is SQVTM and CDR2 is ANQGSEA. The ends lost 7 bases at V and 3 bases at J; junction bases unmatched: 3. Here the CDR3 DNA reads TGCAGCGCCGGGACAGTCTACGAGCAGTACTTC. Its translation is CSAGTVYEQYF.

The CDR3 DNA reads as TGTGCCAGCAGCTCAGACAGGGGGGGTTTTGAGCAGTTCTTC. Translating it yields CASSSDRGGFEQFF. The chain combines TRBV7-9 with TRBJ2-1; 9 positions match TRBD1. Trimming at V came to 4 bases and at J to 9 bases, leaving 7 bases not matched to a gene. This CDR3 contains 14 residues. The germline CDR1 and CDR2 sequences are SEHNR and FQNEAQ (reference sequence).

The CDR3: CASTYESPLSGYGYTF. As DNA, the CDR3 is TGCGCCAGCACCTACGAATCCCCCCTCTCGGGGTATGGCTACACCTTC. The chain couples TRBV5-1 to TRBJ1-2; D not resolved. Trimming took 6 bases from V and 5 from J, leaving 23 bases between them. The CDR3 has 16 amino acids. From germline, CDR1 is SGHRS and CDR2 YFSETQ.

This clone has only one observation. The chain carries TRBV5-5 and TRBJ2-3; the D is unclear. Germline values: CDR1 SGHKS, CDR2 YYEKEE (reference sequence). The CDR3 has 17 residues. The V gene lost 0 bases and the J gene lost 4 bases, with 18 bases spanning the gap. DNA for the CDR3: TGTGCCAGCAGCTTGGCTGCGACAAACATTATTGCAGATACGCAGTATTTT. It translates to CASSLAATNIIADTQYF.

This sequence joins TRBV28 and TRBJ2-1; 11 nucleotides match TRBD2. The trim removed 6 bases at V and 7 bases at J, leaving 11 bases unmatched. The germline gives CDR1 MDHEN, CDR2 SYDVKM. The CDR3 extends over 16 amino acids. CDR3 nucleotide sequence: TGTGCCAGCAGCGATGACTTTAGCGGGGGGGCGAATGAGCAGTTCTTC. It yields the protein CASSDDFSGGANEQFF.

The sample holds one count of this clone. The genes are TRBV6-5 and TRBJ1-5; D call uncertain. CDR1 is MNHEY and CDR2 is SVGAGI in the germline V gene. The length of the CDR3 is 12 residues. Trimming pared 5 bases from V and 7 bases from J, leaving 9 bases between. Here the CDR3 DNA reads TGTGCCAGCAGTCCATATAGGCAGCCCCAGCATTTT. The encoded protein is CASSPYRQPQHF.

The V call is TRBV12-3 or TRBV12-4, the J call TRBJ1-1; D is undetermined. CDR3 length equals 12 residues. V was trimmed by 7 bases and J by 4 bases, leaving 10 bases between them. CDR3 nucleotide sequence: TGTGCCAGCACCCCAGGCGCCACTGAAGCTTTCTTT. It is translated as CASTPGATEAFF.

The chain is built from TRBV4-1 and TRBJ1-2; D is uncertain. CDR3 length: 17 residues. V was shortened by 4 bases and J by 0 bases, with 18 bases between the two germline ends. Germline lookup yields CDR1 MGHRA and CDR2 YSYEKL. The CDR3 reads CASSPAYTAKANYGYTF. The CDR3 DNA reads TGCGCCAGCAGCCCCGCATATACGGCCAAAGCTAACTATGGCTACACCTTC.

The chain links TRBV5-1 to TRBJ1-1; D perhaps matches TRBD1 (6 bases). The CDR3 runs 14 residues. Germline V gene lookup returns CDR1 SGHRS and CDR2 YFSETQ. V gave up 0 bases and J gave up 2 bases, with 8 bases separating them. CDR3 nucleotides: TGCGCCAGCAGCTTGGGACAGGCAAACACTGAAGCTTTCTTT. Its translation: CASSLGQANTEAFF.

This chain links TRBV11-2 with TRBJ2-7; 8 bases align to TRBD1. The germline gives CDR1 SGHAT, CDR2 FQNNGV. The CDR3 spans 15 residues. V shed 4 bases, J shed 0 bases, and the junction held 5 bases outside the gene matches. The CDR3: CASSSDRVSSYEQYF. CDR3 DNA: TGTGCCAGCAGCTCGGACAGGGTGAGCTCCTACGAGCAGTACTTC.

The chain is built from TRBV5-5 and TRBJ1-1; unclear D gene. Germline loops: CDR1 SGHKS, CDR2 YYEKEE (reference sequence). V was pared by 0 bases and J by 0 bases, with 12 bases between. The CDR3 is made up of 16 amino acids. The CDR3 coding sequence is TGTGCCAGCAGCTTGGTAGCCCCGGGCTTGAACACTGAAGCTTTCTTT. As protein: CASSLVAPGLNTEAFF. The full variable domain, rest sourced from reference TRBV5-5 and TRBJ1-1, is DAGVTQSPTHLIKTRGQQVTLRCSPISGHKSVSWYQQVLGQGPQFIFQYYEKEERGRGNFPDRFSARQFPNYSSELNVNALLLGDSALYLCASSLVAPGLNTEAFFGQGTRLTVV.

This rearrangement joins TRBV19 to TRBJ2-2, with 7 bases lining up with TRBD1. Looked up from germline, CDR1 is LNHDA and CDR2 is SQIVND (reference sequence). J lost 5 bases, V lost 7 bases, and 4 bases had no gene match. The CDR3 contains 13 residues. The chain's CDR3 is CASNNRGTGELFF. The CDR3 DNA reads TGTGCCAGTAATAACAGGGGAACCGGGGAGCTGTTTTTT. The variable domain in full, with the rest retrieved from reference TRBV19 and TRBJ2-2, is DGGITQSPKYLFRKEGQNVTLSCEQNLNHDAMYWYRQDPGQGLRLIYYSQIVNDFQKGDIAEGYSVSREKKESFPLTVTSAQKNPTAFYLCASNNRGTGELFFGEGSRLTVL.